This TCR beta chain was sequenced in a study of blood T cell repertoires in COVID-19 (dated by TCRdb to between 2020 and 2021). Describing the broader study: Samples from collaborators originated in the United States, Italy and Spain and spanned both the acute and convalescent phases of COVID-19. The dataset comprised deeply sampled blood TCRbeta repertoires from subjects exposed to, actively infected with, or recovered from COVID-19. Samples were obtained from the ongoing ImmuneRACE study (first 160 participants) and from over 1,000 subjects provided by 6 global collaborators. The repertoires were released in a freely available public database meant as a resource for research on the immune response to SARS-CoV-2. Where available, HLA class I and class II types were obtained from metadata supplied by the sample provider rather than from assay-based typing. The prospective study material was composed of cDNA or gDNA derived from T cells, B-cell-depleted T cells, or PBMCs. The sample metadata nearly always contained a de-identified subject ID, COVID-19 status, age in years and sex. What the work shows at the level of the full study, not this receptor alone: The quantity of clinical and demographic metadata differed by source and by participant and was supplied without curation.

Whole blood was collected in K2EDTA tubes by collaborating institutions according to the institutions' own protocols. Collaborator samples were shipped for TCRbeta analysis as frozen whole blood, isolated PBMCs, or DNA extracted from either sample type. The immunoSEQ Assay, a bias-controlled multiplex PCR, was used to amplify TCRbeta CDR3 regions from genomic DNA. The authors processed their data as follows. Within the assay, amplification of reference gene primers was used to estimate how many nucleated cells each sample contained. To quantify the absolute abundance of each unique TCRbeta CDR3 rearrangement, sequence reads were collapsed and filtered. For each sample, productive Simpson clonality was calculated as the square root of Simpson's diversity index over productive rearrangements. TCRdb's version of the immuneACCESS table is confined to in-frame rearrangements and falls short of the full clone set. An unresolved V gene accounts for under half of the shortfall where checked; the remainder is of unknown origin. Clone size and V and J calls were adopted from that table, with D and trimming inferred from the DNA. For this sample the table gives more than 65,000 clones, of which around 88% were detected only once. The top ten clones comprise nearly 5% of the sample.

With respect to this clone: The antigen this receptor binds is unknown. No qualities accompany the bases; no much larger clone lies one base away.

This TCR was sampled from an elderly woman with active or convalescent COVID-19. The material sequenced was peripheral blood.

The DNA is TGCGCCAGCAGCCAAGTATATGGAGTACTGAACACTGAAGCTTTCTTT. Protein translation: CASSQVYGVLNTEAFF. The chain employs TRBV4-3 and TRBJ1-1; the D gene cannot be named for sure. Spanning cysteine to phenylalanine, the CDR3 consists of 16 amino acids. Kept here is only the CDR3 DNA, which spans 48 bases and is read in frame from base 1. From a lookup of the germline V gene, CDR1 and CDR2 are LGHNA and YSLEER. The V end loses 1 base and the J end loses 0 bases, and a stretch of 12 bases separates them.